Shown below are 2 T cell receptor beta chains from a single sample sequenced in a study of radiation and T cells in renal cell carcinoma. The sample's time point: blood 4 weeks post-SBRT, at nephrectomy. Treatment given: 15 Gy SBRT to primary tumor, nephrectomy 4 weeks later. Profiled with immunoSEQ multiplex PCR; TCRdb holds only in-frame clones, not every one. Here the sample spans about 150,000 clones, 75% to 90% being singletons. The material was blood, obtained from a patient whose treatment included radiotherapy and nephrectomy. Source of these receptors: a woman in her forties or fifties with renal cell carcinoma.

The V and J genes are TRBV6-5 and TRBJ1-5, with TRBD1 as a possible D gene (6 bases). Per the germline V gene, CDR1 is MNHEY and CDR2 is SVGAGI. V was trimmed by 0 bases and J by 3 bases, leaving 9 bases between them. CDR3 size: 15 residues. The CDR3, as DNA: TGTGCCAGCAGTTACTCAGGACAGCTCAATCAGCCCCAGCATTTT. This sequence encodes CASSYSGQLNQPQHF.

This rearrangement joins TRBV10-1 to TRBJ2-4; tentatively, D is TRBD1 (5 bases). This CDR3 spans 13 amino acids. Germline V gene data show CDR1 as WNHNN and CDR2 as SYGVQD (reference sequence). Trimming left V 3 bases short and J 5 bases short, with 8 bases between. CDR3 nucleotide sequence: TGCGCCAGCAGTGACAGGGCCGAAAACATTCAGTACTTC. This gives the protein CASSDRAENIQYF.